A single sample is the source of the 7 T cell receptor beta chains below, sequenced in a study of OX40 agonist ivuxolimab in advanced cancers. Only in-frame clones appear in the TCRdb table, and some are missing; sequencing was by immunoSEQ multiplex PCR. The repertoire holds some 62,000 clones, with 91% as singletons. This specimen consisted of CD4+ or CD8+ T cells sorted from blood, obtained in a trial of the OX40 agonist ivuxolimab. These TCRs come from an adult with an advanced solid tumor such as melanoma, head and neck, liver or kidney cancer.

V usage is TRBV7-6 and J usage is TRBJ2-1; D may match TRBD1 or TRBD2 (6 bases each). Looked up from germline, CDR1 is SGHVS and CDR2 is FNYEAQ. CDR3 length equals 16 residues. Trimming removed 1 base at V and 3 bases at J, with 13 bases between. The CDR3 region has the DNA TGTGCCAGCAGCTTAGGTAGGCGGGACAACTACAATGAGCAGTTCTTC. As protein: CASSLGRRDNYNEQFF.

The rearrangement joins TRBV5-3 to TRBJ2-7; D remains ambiguous. TRBV5-3 is flagged as an ORF with uncertain function. The V end lost 0 bases, the J end lost 12 bases, and 4 bases lay between the germline ends. The CDR3 has 9 residues. The CDR3 reads CARSLAGYF. The CDR3 coding sequence is TGTGCCAGAAGCTTGGCCGGGTACTTC.

The chain links TRBV27 to TRBJ2-7; tentative D call: TRBD2 (5 bases). This CDR3 is built from 14 residues. The germline gives CDR1 MNHEY, CDR2 SMNVEV (reference sequence). V was trimmed by 5 bases and J by 5 bases, leaving 16 bases between them. For the CDR3, the DNA is TGTGCCAGCAGTCCCCTGGTGGGGAGCCACGAGCAGTACTTC. Its translation is CASSPLVGSHEQYF.

This chain connects TRBV28 to TRBJ1-5; D might be TRBD1 (5 bases). CDR1 is MDHEN, CDR2 SYDVKM, per germline. This CDR3 is built from 14 residues. V gave up 10 bases and J gave up 0 bases, with 13 bases separating them. Here the CDR3 DNA reads TGTGCCACCTCATGGGGGGGTAGCAATCAGCCCCAGCATTTT. This encodes CATSWGGSNQPQHF.

This clone was counted only a few times. V is TRBV6-4 and J is TRBJ2-4, with 10 positions matching TRBD2. The CDR3 sequence is 15 residues long. Germline CDR1 and CDR2: MRHNA and SNTAGT. Unmatched junction bases numbered 6, after V lost 4 bases and J lost 6 bases. CDR3 sequence reads: CASSVLAGEGNIQYF. CDR3 DNA: TGTGCCAGCAGTGTTCTAGCGGGAGAGGGAAACATTCAGTACTTC.

This sequence joins TRBV5-1 and TRBJ2-1; 10 bases are shared with TRBD2. Trimming at V came to 0 bases and at J to 7 bases, leaving 4 bases not matched to a gene. This CDR3 has 15 residues. Germline assignment: CDR1 SGHRS and CDR2 YFSETQ. The CDR3 DNA reads TGCGCCAGCAGCTTGGTCCTAGCGGGAGATAATGAGCAGTTCTTC. It translates to CASSLVLAGDNEQFF.

This sequence joins TRBV27 and TRBJ2-3; the match to TRBD2 covers 12 bases. This CDR3 has 16 amino acids. CDR1 is MNHEY and CDR2 is SMNVEV in the germline V gene (reference sequence). After removal of 3 bases from V and 2 bases from J, the junction contained 3 bases not matched to a gene. In DNA form, the CDR3 reads TGTGCCAGCAGTTTCCTAGCGGGAGGGTACACAGATACGCAGTATTTT. Translated: CASSFLAGGYTDTQYF.